The 6 T cell receptor beta chains listed next were all sequenced from one sample in a study of vaccination effects on CD4 cells after COVID-19. The antigens these receptors bind are not known. TCRdb's table, derived via immunoSEQ multiplex PCR, lists solely in-frame clones and lacks some. The top ten hold roughly 10% of the sample, which has more than 40,000 clones, around 76% seen once. Scientists isolated CD4+ T cells after a roughly ten-day culture period ended. This sample comprised CD4+ T cells from PBMCs cultured without peptide, obtained before COVID-19 vaccination. The receptors shown here come from a human donor who had a prior SARS-CoV-2 infection.

This clone was counted once. This sequence joins TRBV3-1 (or the pseudogene TRBV3-2) and TRBJ1-3; D unclear. V lost 2 bases to trimming and J lost 0 bases, with 11 bases between them. Germline values: CDR1 LGHDT, CDR2 YNNKEL (reference sequence). CDR3 length: 16 amino acids. This chain's CDR3 is CASSQHFSNSGNTIYF. In DNA form, the CDR3 reads TGTGCCAGCAGCCAACACTTCAGTAACTCTGGAAACACCATATATTTT.

V usage is TRBV3-1 (or the pseudogene TRBV3-2) and J usage is TRBJ1-2, with TRBD1 matching over 11 bases. The V segment lost 3 bases and the J segment 5 bases; nucleotides outside the gene matches: 5. The CDR3 totals 15 residues. Germline values: CDR1 LGHDT, CDR2 YNNKEL (reference sequence). The CDR3 region has the DNA TGTGCCAGCAGCCATACCGGGACAGGGGGGTATGGCTACACCTTC. Protein: CASSHTGTGGYGYTF.

CDR3 sequence: CAWSSGARSTDTQYF. As DNA, the CDR3 is TGTGCCTGGAGTTCCGGGGCCAGGAGCACAGATACGCAGTATTTT. The rearrangement uses TRBV30 and TRBJ2-3, with D possibly being TRBD1 or TRBD2 (5 bases each). Trimming took 2 bases from V and 0 from J, leaving 12 bases between them. The CDR3 consists of 15 residues. Germline assignment: CDR1 GTSNPN and CDR2 SVGIG (reference sequence).

The CDR3 bases are TGTGCCAGCAGCCGGGACAGAAACTACCAAGAGACCCAGTACTTC. Protein product: CASSRDRNYQETQYF. This chain connects TRBV27 to TRBJ2-5; 7 bases are a match to TRBD1. The CDR3 has 15 amino acids. V shed 6 bases and J 0 bases; nucleotides not matched to a gene: 7. Germline CDR1 MNHEY, CDR2 SMNVEV (reference sequence).

The CDR3 reads CASSMNSGNTEAFF. The CDR3 DNA reads TGTGCCAGTAGTATGAACAGCGGGAACACTGAAGCTTTCTTT. V usage is TRBV19 and J usage is TRBJ1-1; D call uncertain. CDR1 LNHDA and CDR2 SQIVND come from the germline V gene (reference sequence). The CDR3 is made up of 14 amino acids. V lost 3 bases, J lost 1 base, and 9 bases lay in between.

The chain has TRBV21-1 and TRBJ1-2. TRBV21-1 is a listed pseudogene. The CDR3 runs 21 residues. The CDR3 region is CASTPPGPQPYETDANYGYTF. For the CDR3, the DNA is TGTGCCAGCACCCCCCCGGGCCCACAGCCGTATGAGACCGATGCTAACTATGGCTACACCTTC.